This TCR beta chain was obtained from a study of cytotoxic CD8 clonotypes in ibrutinib-treated CLL. The CDR3 has 13 residues. The germline gives CDR1 KGHSH, CDR2 LQKENI. Trimming removed 6 bases at V and 3 bases at J, with 11 bases between. Researchers set a sequencing depth target of 1 in 200,000 to 1 in 1 million T cells. Produced via immunoSEQ multiplex PCR; TCRdb's table is partial and in-frame only. The sample contains more than 140,000 clones, roughly 80% of which appear only once. The specimen was PBMCs, collected after 12 months of ibrutinib treatment. The rearrangement uses TRBV18 and TRBJ1-2, with D hard to call. The origin of this receptor is a human donor with chronic lymphocytic leukemia. The CDR3 sequence: CASSVQSDYGYTF. CDR3 sequence (DNA): TGTGCCAGCTCGGTACAGTCGGACTATGGCTACACCTTC.